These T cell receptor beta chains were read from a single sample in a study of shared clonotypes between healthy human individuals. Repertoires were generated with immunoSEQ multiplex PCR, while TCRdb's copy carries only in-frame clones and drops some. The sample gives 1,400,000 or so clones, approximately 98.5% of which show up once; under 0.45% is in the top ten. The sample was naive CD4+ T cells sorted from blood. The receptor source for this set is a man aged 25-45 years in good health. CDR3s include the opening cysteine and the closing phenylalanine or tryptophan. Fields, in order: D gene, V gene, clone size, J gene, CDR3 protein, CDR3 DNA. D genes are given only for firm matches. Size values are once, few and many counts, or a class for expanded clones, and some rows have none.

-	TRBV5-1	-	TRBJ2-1	CASSLVSGVTYNEQFF	TGCGCCAGCAGCTTGGTTTCAGGGGTGACCTACAATGAGCAGTTCTTC
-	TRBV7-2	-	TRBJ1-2	CASSLAIGYTF	TGTGCCAGCAGCTTAGCAATCGGCTACACCTTC
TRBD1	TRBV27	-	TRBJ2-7	CASSRQQGVSYEQYF	TGTGCCAGCAGTCGCCAACAGGGGGTCTCCTACGAGCAGTACTTC
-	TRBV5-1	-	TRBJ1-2	CASSLDSGFGYTF	TGCGCCAGCAGCCTGGACAGTGGGTTTGGCTACACCTTC
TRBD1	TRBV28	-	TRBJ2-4	CASSRVGTEKNIQYF	TGTGCCAGCAGTAGAGTGGGGACAGAAAAAAACATTCAGTACTTC
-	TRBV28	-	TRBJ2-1	CASSETNLEQFF	TGTGCCAGCAGTGAAACGAATCTTGAGCAGTTCTTC
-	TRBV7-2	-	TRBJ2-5	CASSLLLKHQETQYF	TGTGCCAGCAGCTTACTTCTAAAGCACCAAGAGACCCAGTACTTC
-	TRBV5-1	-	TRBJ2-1	CASSLVAESSYNEQFF	TGCGCCAGCAGCCTGGTAGCGGAGAGCTCCTACAATGAGCAGTTCTTC
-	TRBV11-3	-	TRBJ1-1	CASSRESNTEAFF	TGTGCCAGCAGCCGGGAATCGAACACTGAAGCTTTCTTT
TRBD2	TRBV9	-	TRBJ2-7	CASSVTPHQPFGLAEGEQYF	TGTGCCAGCAGCGTCACTCCCCACCAACCGTTCGGACTAGCGGAGGGGGAGCAGTACTTC
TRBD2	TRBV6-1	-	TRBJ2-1	CASSPSSGRRDEQFF	TGTGCCAGCAGTCCCTCTAGCGGGAGGAGGGATGAGCAGTTCTTC
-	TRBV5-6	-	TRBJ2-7	CASSFPAGHEQYF	TGTGCCAGCAGCTTCCCAGCTGGCCACGAGCAGTACTTC
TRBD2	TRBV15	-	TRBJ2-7	CATSREGAGVYEQYF	TGTGCCACCAGCAGAGAGGGCGCGGGAGTTTACGAGCAGTACTTC
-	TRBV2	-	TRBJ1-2	CASSEESWYGYTF	TGTGCCAGCAGTGAAGAGTCTTGGTATGGCTACACCTTC
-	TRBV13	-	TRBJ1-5	CASSSLVEPQHF	TGTGCCAGCAGCTCGTTAGTTGAGCCCCAGCATTTT
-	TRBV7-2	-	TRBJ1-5	CASSLVRGQGRVLNQPQHF	TGTGCCAGCAGCTTAGTCAGAGGGCAGGGGAGGGTTCTCAATCAGCCCCAGCATTTT
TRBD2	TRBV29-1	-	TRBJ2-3	CSVGPSGTSTDTQYF	TGCAGCGTTGGACCTAGCGGCACAAGCACAGATACGCAGTATTTT
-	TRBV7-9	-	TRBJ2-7	CASSAALYEQYF	TGTGCCAGCTCGGCAGCCCTCTACGAGCAGTACTTC
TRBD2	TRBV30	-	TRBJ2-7	CAGTSGYEQYF	TGTGCCGGGACTAGCGGATACGAGCAGTACTTC
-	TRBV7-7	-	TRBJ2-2	CASSPLAPAGQRTGELFF	TGTGCCAGCAGCCCATTGGCCCCTGCGGGACAACGTACCGGGGAGCTGTTTTTT
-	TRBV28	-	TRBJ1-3	CASTKIGRHSGNTIYF	TGTGCCAGCACCAAAATCGGACGGCACTCTGGAAACACCATATATTTT
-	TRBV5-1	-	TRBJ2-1	CASSPLGGVGNEQFF	TGCGCCAGCAGCCCCCTCGGAGGGGTCGGGAATGAGCAGTTCTTC
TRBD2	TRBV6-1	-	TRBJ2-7	CASTLAGAGEQYF	TGTGCCAGCACCCTAGCGGGAGCTGGTGAGCAGTACTTC
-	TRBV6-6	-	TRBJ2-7	CASSTQWRNSYEQYF	TGTGCCAGCAGTACTCAGTGGCGGAACTCCTACGAGCAGTACTTC
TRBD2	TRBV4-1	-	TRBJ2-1	CASSQVPGGGNEQFF	TGCGCCAGCAGCCAAGTCCCGGGCGGGGGTAATGAGCAGTTCTTC
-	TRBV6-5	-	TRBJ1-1	CASSYYGGATEAFF	TGTGCCAGCAGTTACTATGGGGGGGCCACTGAAGCTTTCTTT
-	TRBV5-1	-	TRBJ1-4	CASSLGGGANEKLFF	TGCGCCAGCAGCTTGGGAGGCGGGGCTAATGAAAAACTGTTTTTT
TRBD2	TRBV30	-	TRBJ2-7	CAWSVGGSGHEQYF	TGTGCCTGGAGTGTGGGCGGGAGTGGGCACGAGCAGTACTTC
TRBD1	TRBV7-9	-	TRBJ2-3	CASSRTTGGSTDTQYF	TGTGCCAGCAGCCGAACAACAGGGGGCAGCACAGATACGCAGTATTTT
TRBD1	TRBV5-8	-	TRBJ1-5	CASRSLGDRDQPQHF	TGTGCCAGCAGGTCTTTAGGGGACAGGGATCAGCCCCAGCATTTT
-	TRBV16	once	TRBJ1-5	CASSPATVGQPQHF	TGTGCCAGCAGCCCGGCTACGGTGGGACAGCCCCAGCATTTT
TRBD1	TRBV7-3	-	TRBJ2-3	CASSRQGPIYTDTQYF	TGTGCCAGCAGCCGACAGGGACCCATATACACAGATACGCAGTATTTT
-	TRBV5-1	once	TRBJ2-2	CASSQPLANTGELFF	TGCGCCAGCAGCCAACCCCTGGCTAACACCGGGGAGCTGTTTTTT
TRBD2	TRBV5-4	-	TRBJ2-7	CASRTGLAGEEQYF	TGTGCCAGCAGAACCGGACTAGCGGGAGAGGAGCAGTACTTC
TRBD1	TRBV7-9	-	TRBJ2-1	CASSTRDRNFPYNEQFF	TGTGCCAGCAGCACCCGGGACAGGAACTTTCCCTACAATGAGCAGTTCTTC
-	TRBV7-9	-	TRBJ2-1	CASSLTGVAYNEQFF	TGTGCCAGCAGCTTAACGGGAGTAGCCTACAATGAGCAGTTCTTC
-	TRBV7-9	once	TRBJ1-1	CASSSDLLNTEAFF	TGTGCCAGCAGCTCAGACCTATTGAACACTGAAGCTTTCTTT
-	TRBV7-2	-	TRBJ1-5	CASSLALDVRQPQHF	TGTGCCAGCAGCTTAGCCCTTGACGTCCGTCAGCCCCAGCATTTT
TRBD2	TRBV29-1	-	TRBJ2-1	CSASGLAESSYNEQFF	TGCAGCGCGTCGGGACTAGCGGAGAGCTCCTACAATGAGCAGTTCTTC
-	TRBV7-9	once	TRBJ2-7	CASSLRELSYEQYF	TGTGCCAGCAGCTTACGGGAACTCTCCTACGAGCAGTACTTC
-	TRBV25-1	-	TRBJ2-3	CASSPETDTQYF	TGTGCCAGCAGTCCTGAGACAGATACGCAGTATTTT
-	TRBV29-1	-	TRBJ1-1	CSVAGAGTEAFF	TGCAGCGTTGCAGGGGCCGGCACTGAAGCTTTCTTT
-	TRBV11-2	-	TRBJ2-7	CASSFTHAITYEQYF	TGTGCCAGCAGCTTTACCCACGCCATCACCTACGAGCAGTACTTC
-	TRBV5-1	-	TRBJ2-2	CATEGDSAGELFF	TGCGCCACAGAGGGGGATTCGGCCGGGGAGCTGTTTTTT
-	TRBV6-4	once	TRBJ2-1	CASSPNSGNEQFF	TGTGCCAGCAGTCCCAATTCGGGCAATGAGCAGTTCTTC
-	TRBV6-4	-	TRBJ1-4	CASSADLWNEKLFF	TGTGCCAGCAGTGCGGACTTATGGAACGAAAAACTGTTTTTT
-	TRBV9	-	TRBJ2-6	CASSVDGSPGANVLTF	TGTGCCAGCAGCGTAGATGGATCTCCCGGGGCCAACGTCCTGACTTTC